The sequence of this T cell receptor (beta chain) was determined in a study of blood T cell repertoires in COVID-19. Only in-frame clones appear in the TCRdb table, and some are missing; sequencing was by immunoSEQ multiplex PCR. The table lists around 60,000 clones, 88% of them singletons. There are 16 residues in the CDR3. The germline gives CDR1 SGHRS, CDR2 YFSETQ. Trimming took 4 bases from V and 1 from J, leaving 17 bases between them. The receptor was isolated from a human donor in a cohort sampled during active COVID-19. J is TRBJ1-1 and V is TRBV5-1, with a weak D call TRBD1 (6 bases). Material for sequencing was peripheral blood. In DNA, the CDR3 is TGCGCCAGCAGCCATACCCCGCAAGGGGGGAACACTGAAGCTTTCTTT. Amino acids: CASSHTPQGGNTEAFF.